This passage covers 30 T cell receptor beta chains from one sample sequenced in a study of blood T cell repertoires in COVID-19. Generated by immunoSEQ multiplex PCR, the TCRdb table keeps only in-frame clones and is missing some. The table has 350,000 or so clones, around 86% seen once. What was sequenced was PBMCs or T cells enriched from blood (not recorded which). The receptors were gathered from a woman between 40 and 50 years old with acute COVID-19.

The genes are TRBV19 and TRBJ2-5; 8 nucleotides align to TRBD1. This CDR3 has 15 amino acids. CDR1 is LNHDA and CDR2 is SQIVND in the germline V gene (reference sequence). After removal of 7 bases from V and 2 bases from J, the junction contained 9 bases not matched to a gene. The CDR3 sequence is CASKQENRGQETQYF. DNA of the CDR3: TGTGCCAGTAAGCAGGAAAACAGGGGGCAAGAGACCCAGTACTTC.

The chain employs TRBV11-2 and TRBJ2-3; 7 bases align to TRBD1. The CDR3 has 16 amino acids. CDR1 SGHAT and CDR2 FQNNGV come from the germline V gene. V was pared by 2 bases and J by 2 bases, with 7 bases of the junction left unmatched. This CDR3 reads CASSLIKDRLTDTQYF. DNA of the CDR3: TGTGCCAGCAGCTTAATAAAGGACAGGCTCACAGATACGCAGTATTTT.

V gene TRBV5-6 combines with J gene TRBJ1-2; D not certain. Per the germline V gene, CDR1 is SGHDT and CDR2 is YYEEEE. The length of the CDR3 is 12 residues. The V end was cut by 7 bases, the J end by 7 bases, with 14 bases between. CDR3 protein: CASGSSEGGYTF. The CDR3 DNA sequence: TGTGCCAGCGGGTCGTCGGAGGGTGGCTACACCTTC.

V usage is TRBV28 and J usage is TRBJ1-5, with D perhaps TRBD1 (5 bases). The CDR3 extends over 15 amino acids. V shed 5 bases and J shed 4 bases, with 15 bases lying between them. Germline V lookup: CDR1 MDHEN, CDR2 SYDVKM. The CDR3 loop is CASSRSSGGNQPQHF. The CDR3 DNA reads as TGTGCCAGCAGTCGTTCGAGTGGGGGGAATCAGCCCCAGCATTTT. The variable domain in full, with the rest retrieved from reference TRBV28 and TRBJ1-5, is DVKVTQSSRYLVKRTGEKVFLECVQDMDHENMFWYRQDPGLGLRLIYFSYDVKMKEKGDIPEGYSVSREKKERFSLILESASTNQTSMYLCASSRSSGGNQPQHFGDGTRLSIL.

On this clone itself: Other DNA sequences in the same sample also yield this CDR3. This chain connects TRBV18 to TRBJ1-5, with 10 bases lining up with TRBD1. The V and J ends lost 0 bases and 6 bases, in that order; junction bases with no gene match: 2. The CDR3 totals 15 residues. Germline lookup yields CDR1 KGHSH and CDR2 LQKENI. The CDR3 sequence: CASSPPGQGSQPQHF. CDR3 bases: TGTGCCAGCTCACCACCGGGACAGGGGTCTCAGCCCCAGCATTTT.

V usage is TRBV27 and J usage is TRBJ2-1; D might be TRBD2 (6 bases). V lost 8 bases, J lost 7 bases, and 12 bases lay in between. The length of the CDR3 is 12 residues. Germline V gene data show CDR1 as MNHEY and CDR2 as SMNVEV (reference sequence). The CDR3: CASENRGNEQFF. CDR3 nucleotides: TGTGCCAGCGAGAATCGGGGGAATGAGCAGTTCTTC.

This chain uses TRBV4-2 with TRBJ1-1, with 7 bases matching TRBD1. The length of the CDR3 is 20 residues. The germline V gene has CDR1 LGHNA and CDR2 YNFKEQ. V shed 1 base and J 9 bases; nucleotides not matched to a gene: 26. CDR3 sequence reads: CASSQVVGGWQGDQGGKAFF. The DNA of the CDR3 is TGTGCCAGCAGCCAAGTAGTAGGGGGTTGGCAGGGGGATCAGGGTGGCAAAGCTTTCTTT.

The CDR3 spells CASGSGGPVTDTQYF. The CDR3 nucleotides are TGTGCTAGTGGTTCGGGGGGGCCTGTAACAGATACGCAGTATTTT. The chain uses TRBV12-5 and TRBJ2-3; 8 bases are a match to TRBD2. Germline V gives CDR1 LGHNT, CDR2 FRNRAP. V shed 4 bases and J 3 bases; nucleotides not matched to a gene: 6. The CDR3 extends over 15 amino acids.

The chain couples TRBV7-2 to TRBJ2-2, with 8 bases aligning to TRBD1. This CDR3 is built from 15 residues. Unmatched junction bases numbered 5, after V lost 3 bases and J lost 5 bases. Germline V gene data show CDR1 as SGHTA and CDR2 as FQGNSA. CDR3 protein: CASSFRDRLTGELFF. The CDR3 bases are TGTGCCAGCAGCTTTCGGGACAGGTTAACCGGGGAGCTGTTTTTT.

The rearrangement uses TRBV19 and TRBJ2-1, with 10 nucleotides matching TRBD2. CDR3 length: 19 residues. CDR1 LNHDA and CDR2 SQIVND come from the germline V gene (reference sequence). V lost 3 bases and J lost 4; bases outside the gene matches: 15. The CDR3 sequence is CASSMRQGISGRLYNEQFF. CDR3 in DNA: TGTGCCAGTAGTATGAGGCAGGGCATTAGCGGGAGGTTGTACAATGAGCAGTTCTTC.

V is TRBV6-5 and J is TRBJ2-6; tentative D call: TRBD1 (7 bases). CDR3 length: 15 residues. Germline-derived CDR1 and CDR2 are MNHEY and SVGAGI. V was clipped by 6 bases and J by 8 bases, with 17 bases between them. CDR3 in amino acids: CASRRQGGGTNVLTF. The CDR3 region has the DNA TGTGCCAGCAGGCGACAGGGTGGAGGGACCAACGTCCTGACTTTC.

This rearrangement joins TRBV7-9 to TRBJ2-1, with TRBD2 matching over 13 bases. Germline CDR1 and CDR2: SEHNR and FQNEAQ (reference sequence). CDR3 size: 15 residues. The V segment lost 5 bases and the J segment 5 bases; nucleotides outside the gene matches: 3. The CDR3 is CASSVGLAGDNEQFF. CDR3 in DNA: TGTGCCAGCAGCGTCGGACTAGCGGGAGACAATGAGCAGTTCTTC.

In DNA, the CDR3 is TGTGCCAGCAGCTTCCGACAGAGTGAAGCTTTCTTT. Encoded protein: CASSFRQSEAFF. V is TRBV7-9 and J is TRBJ1-1; TRBD1 is a possible D gene (5 bases). The CDR3 is 12 residues long. V was pared by 3 bases and J by 7 bases, with 9 bases between. Germline CDR1 reads SEHNR; CDR2 reads FQNEAQ (reference sequence).

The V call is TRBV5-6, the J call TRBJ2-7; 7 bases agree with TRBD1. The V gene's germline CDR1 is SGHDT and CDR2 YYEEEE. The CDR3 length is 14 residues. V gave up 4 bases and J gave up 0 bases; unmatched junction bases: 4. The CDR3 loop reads CASSTGQSSYEQYF. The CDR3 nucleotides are TGTGCCAGCAGCACGGGACAGAGCTCCTACGAGCAGTACTTC.

The chain's CDR3 is CASSPPPGQEMYSEAFF. The DNA of the CDR3 is TGTGCCAGCTCACCACCCCCCGGACAGGAGATGTATTCTGAAGCTTTCTTT. The chain uses TRBV18 and TRBJ1-1; 7 bases match TRBD1. CDR3 length equals 17 residues. The J segment lost 6 bases and the V segment lost 0 bases, leaving 13 bases of the junction unmatched. The germline V gene encodes CDR1 KGHSH and CDR2 LQKENI. The variable domain in full, completed from reference TRBV18 and TRBJ1-1, reads NAGVMQNPRHLVRRRGQEARLRCSPMKGHSHVYWYRQLPEEGLKFMVYLQKENIIDESGMPKERFSAEFPKEGPSILRIQQVVRGDSAAYFCASSPPPGQEMYSEAFFGQGTRLTVV.

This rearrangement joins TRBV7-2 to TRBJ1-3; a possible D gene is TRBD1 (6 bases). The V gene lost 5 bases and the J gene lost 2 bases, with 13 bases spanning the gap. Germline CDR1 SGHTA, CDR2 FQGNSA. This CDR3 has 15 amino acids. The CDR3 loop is CASSQTGTPGNTIYF. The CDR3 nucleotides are TGTGCCAGCAGCCAAACAGGGACCCCTGGAAACACCATATATTTT.

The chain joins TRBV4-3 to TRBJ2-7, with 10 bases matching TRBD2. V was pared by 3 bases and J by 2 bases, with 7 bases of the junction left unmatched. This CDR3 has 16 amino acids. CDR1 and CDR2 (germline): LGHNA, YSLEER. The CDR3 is CASSQSLAGEAYEQYF. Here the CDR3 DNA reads TGCGCCAGCAGCCAGAGTCTAGCGGGGGAGGCCTACGAGCAGTACTTC.

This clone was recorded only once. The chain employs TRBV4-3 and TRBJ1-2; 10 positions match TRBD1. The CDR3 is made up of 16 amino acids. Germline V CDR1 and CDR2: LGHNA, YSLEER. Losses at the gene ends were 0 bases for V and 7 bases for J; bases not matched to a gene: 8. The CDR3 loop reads CASSQDGTGAIGGYTF. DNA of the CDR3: TGCGCCAGCAGCCAAGATGGGACAGGGGCCATCGGTGGCTACACCTTC.

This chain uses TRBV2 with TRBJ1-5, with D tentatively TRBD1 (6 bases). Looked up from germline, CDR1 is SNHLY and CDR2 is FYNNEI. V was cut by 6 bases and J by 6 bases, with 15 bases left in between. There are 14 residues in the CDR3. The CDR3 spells CASSGTSSFQPQHF. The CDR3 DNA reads TGTGCCAGCAGCGGGACATCATCTTTTCAGCCCCAGCATTTT.

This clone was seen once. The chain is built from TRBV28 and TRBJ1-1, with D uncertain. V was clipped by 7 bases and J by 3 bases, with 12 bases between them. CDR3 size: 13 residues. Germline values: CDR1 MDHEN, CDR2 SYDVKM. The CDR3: CASKWAFHTEAFF. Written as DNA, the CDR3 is TGTGCCAGCAAATGGGCGTTTCACACTGAAGCTTTCTTT. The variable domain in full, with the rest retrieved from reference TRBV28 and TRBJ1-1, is DVKVTQSSRYLVKRTGEKVFLECVQDMDHENMFWYRQDPGLGLRLIYFSYDVKMKEKGDIPEGYSVSREKKERFSLILESASTNQTSMYLCASKWAFHTEAFFGQGTRLTVV.

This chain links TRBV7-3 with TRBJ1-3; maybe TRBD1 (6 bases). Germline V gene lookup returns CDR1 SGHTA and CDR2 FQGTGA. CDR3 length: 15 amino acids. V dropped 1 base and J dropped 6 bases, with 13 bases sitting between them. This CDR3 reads CASSLMAGVSNTIYF. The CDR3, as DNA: TGTGCCAGCAGCTTAATGGCAGGGGTTTCAAACACCATATATTTT.

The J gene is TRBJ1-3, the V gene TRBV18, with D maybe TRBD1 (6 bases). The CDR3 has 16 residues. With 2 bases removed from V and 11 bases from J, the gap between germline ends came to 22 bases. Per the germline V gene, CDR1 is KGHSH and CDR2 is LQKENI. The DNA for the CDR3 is TGTGCCAGCTCACCAGTTGCGGCAGGGGCCTCATTCGCCATATATTTT. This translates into CASSPVAAGASFAIYF.

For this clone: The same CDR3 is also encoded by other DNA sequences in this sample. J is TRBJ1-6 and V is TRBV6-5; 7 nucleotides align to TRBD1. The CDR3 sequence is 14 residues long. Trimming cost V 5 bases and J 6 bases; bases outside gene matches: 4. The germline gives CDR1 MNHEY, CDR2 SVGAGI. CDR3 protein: CASSRQGGNSPLHF. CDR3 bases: TGTGCCAGCAGTCGACAGGGAGGTAATTCACCCCTCCACTTT.

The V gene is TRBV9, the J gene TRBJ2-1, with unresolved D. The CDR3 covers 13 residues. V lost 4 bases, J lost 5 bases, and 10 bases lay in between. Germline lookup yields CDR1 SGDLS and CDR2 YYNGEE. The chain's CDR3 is CASSLRSDNEQFF. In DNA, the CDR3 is TGTGCCAGCAGCCTCAGGTCCGACAATGAGCAGTTCTTC.

The CDR3 region is CASSEVRAGANVLTF. The CDR3 DNA sequence: TGTGCCAGCAGTGAGGTCCGGGCTGGGGCCAACGTCCTGACTTTC. V usage is TRBV6-1 and J usage is TRBJ2-6; D uncertain. Germline V lookup: CDR1 MNHNS, CDR2 SASEGT. The CDR3 totals 15 residues. V was trimmed by 3 bases and J by 2 bases, leaving 8 bases between them.

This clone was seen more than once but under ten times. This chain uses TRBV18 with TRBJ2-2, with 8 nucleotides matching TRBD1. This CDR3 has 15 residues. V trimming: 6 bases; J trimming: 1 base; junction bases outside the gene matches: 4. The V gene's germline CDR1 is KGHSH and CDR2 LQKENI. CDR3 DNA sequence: TGTGCCAGCTCTCGCGGGACAGGGAACACCGGGGAGCTGTTTTTT. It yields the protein CASSRGTGNTGELFF.

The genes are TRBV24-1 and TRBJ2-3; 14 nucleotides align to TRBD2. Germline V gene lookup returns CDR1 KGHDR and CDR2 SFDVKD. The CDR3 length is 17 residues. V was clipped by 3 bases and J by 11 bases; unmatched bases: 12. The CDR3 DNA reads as TGTGCCACCAGTGATCACAGGACTAGCGGGAGGAGTGGTTTGCAGTATTTT. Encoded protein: CATSDHRTSGRSGLQYF.

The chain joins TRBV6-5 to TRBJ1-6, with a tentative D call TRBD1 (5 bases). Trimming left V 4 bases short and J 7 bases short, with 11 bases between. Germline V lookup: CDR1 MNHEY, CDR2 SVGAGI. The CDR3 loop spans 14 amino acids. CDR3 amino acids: CASSWTLRNSPLHF. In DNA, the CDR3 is TGTGCCAGCAGTTGGACATTACGAAATTCACCCCTCCACTTT.

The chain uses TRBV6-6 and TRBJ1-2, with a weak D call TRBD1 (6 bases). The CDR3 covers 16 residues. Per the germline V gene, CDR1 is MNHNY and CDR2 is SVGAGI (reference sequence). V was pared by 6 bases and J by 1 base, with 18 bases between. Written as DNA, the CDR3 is TGTGCCAGCAGAGATGATGACAGGCAACTTAACTATGGCTACACCTTC. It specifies CASRDDDRQLNYGYTF.

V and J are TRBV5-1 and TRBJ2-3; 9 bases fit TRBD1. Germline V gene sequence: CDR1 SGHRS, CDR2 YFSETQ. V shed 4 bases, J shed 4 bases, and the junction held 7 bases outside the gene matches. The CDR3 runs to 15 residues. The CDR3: CASSPLQGASDTQYF. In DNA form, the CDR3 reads TGCGCCAGCAGCCCCTTACAGGGGGCCTCAGATACGCAGTATTTT.